Following are 20 T cell receptor beta chains from one sample sequenced in a study of T cell responses to AZD1222 COVID-19 vaccine (dated by TCRdb to the early 2020s). The time point label on this specimen signifies: baseline before first vaccination. The treatment or condition label on this specimen signifies: meningococcal conjugate vaccine given as trial control. The library was built by means of the immunoSEQ multiplex PCR assay. TCRdb carries this immuneACCESS record with in-frame sequences only. Its versions omit some clonotypes, under half of them owing to an unresolved V gene in the studies checked, with the rest unexplained. This sample gives 83,000 or so clones in total; 88% of them show up just once. Approximately 4.5% of the sample is in the top ten clones. Sequenced here: peripheral blood, sampled on day 0 of MenACWY control vaccination. All receptors come from an adult in good health.

This clone was observed a handful of times. The rearrangement links TRBV28 to TRBJ2-7; D remains ambiguous. The CDR3 extends over 13 amino acids. The V gene lost 2 bases and the J gene lost 3 bases, with 8 bases spanning the gap. The germline gives CDR1 MDHEN, CDR2 SYDVKM. In nucleotides, the CDR3 is TGTGCCAGCAGTTTAACGGCCAGCTACGAGCAGTACTTC. Its translation: CASSLTASYEQYF.

The chain is built from TRBV7-2 and TRBJ1-1; D call uncertain. Trimming removed 1 base at V and 4 bases at J, with 7 bases between. Germline V lookup: CDR1 SGHTA, CDR2 FQGNSA. The CDR3 has 13 residues. The CDR3 nucleotides are TGTGCCAGCAGCTTAGGGGAGAGCACTGAAGCTTTCTTT. It encodes CASSLGESTEAFF.

The genes are TRBV7-3 and TRBJ1-2; no definite D call. V lost 5 bases, J lost 7 bases, and 14 bases lay in between. The V gene's germline CDR1 is SGHTA and CDR2 FQGTGA. This CDR3 is 13 amino acids long. The CDR3 here is CASSPSAGSGYTF. CDR3 nucleotide sequence: TGTGCCAGCAGCCCATCGGCAGGATCTGGCTACACCTTC.

The chain carries TRBV28 and TRBJ1-1; D possibly corresponds to TRBD1 (5 bases). Trimming cost V 4 bases and J 8 bases, with 14 bases left between them. The CDR3 runs to 13 residues. Germline V lookup: CDR1 MDHEN, CDR2 SYDVKM. The CDR3 bases are TGTGCCAGCAGTTCAGCAGGGTTACTAGAAGCTTTCTTT. Encoded protein: CASSSAGLLEAFF.

This clone was counted only a few times. The genes are TRBV28 and TRBJ2-1; the D gene is possibly TRBD2 (5 bases). Germline V gene sequence: CDR1 MDHEN, CDR2 SYDVKM. Trimming removed 3 bases from V and 3 bases from J, with 9 bases in between. The CDR3 has 14 residues. The CDR3: CASSLEVYYNEQFF. In nucleotides, the CDR3 is TGTGCCAGCAGTTTGGAGGTTTACTACAATGAGCAGTTCTTC.

J is TRBJ2-3 and V is TRBV6-2 or TRBV6-3, with a weak D call TRBD1 (6 bases). The V gene's germline CDR1 is MNHEY and CDR2 SVGEGT. With 6 bases removed from V and 0 bases from J, the gap between germline ends came to 13 bases. The CDR3 is made up of 15 amino acids. The CDR3 sequence is CASSPRTVSTDTQYF. The CDR3 bases are TGTGCCAGCAGCCCCAGGACAGTAAGCACAGATACGCAGTATTTT.

The genes are TRBV7-2 and TRBJ2-2; D unclear. The germline V gene has CDR1 SGHTA and CDR2 FQGNSA. Trimming stripped 4 bases from V and 0 bases from J, with 6 bases between. CDR3 length equals 14 residues. Here the CDR3 reads CASSSGPNTGELFF. CDR3 in DNA: TGTGCCAGCAGCTCCGGCCCGAACACCGGGGAGCTGTTTTTT.

The chain links TRBV7-9 to TRBJ2-7; no firm D call. The CDR3 runs 14 residues. The germline gives CDR1 SEHNR, CDR2 FQNEAQ (reference sequence). Trimming cost V 1 base and J 7 bases, with 14 bases left between them. The CDR3 spells CASSLEGTHGEQYF. CDR3 nucleotides: TGTGCCAGCAGCTTAGAGGGTACCCATGGGGAGCAGTACTTC. The full variable domain, with the rest looked up from reference TRBV7-9 and TRBJ2-7, is DTGVSQNPRHKITKRGQNVTFRCDPISEHNRLYWYRQTLGQGPEFLTYFQNEAQLEKSRLLSDRFSAERPKGSFSTLEIQRTEQGDSAMYLCASSLEGTHGEQYFGPGTRLTVT.

This clone was recorded only once. This chain uses TRBV7-9 with TRBJ2-7, with D perhaps matching TRBD2 (5 bases). The CDR3 covers 13 residues. V lost 3 bases, J lost 5 bases, and 11 bases lay in between. Germline CDR1 SEHNR, CDR2 FQNEAQ (reference sequence). CDR3 DNA: TGTGCCAGCAGCTTTAACGGGGTCCACGAGCAGTACTTC. Protein product: CASSFNGVHEQYF.

As concerns this clone: At one end the junction does not follow the germline gene, possibly because of a read error. The V call is TRBV10-2, the J call TRBJ1-3, with TRBD1 identical over 7 bases. Germline V lookup: CDR1 WSHSY, CDR2 SAAADI. This CDR3 is 14 amino acids long. This chain's CDR3 is CASSQTGPGNTIYF. The CDR3 coding sequence is TGCGCCAGCAGTCAGACAGGGCCTGGGAACACCATATATTTT.

The rearrangement links TRBV7-8 to TRBJ1-2, with D perhaps matching TRBD1 (6 bases). There are 15 residues in the CDR3. Trimming removed 2 bases from V and 4 bases from J, with 14 bases in between. Germline CDR1 reads SGHVS; CDR2 reads FQNEAQ. The CDR3, as DNA: TGTGCCAGCAGCTTATCCACAGGGAGGAGCTATGGCTACACCTTC. Amino acid sequence: CASSLSTGRSYGYTF.

The rearrangement links TRBV7-2 to TRBJ2-6, with no clear D. The CDR3 runs 16 residues. Germline V gives CDR1 SGHTA, CDR2 FQGNSA. Trimming pared 2 bases from V and 0 bases from J, leaving 8 bases between. DNA for the CDR3: TGTGCCAGCAGCTTAAACACCCGCTCTGGGGCCAACGTCCTGACTTTC. Its protein is CASSLNTRSGANVLTF.

Written as DNA, the CDR3 is TGCGCCAGCAGCTTGGGGGGACAGGTGGGCTCTACTGGGGCCAACGTCCTGACTTTC. It yields the protein CASSLGGQVGSTGANVLTF. The chain joins TRBV5-1 to TRBJ2-6, with TRBD1 matching 8 bases. The CDR3 covers 19 residues. Germline V gene sequence: CDR1 SGHRS, CDR2 YFSETQ. After removal of 0 bases from V and 2 bases from J, the junction contained 10 bases not matched to a gene.

The gene calls are TRBV6-2 or TRBV6-3 and TRBJ1-2; possible D gene TRBD1, 6 bases. V was clipped by 0 bases and J by 4 bases, with 9 bases between them. CDR1 is MNHEY, CDR2 SVGEGT, per germline. The CDR3 is 14 residues long. The CDR3 coding sequence is TGTGCCAGCAGTTACTCAGGGGGAGGCTATGGCTACACCTTC. It encodes CASSYSGGGYGYTF.

The chain recombines TRBV28 with TRBJ2-7, with a weak D call TRBD1 (7 bases). Trimming stripped 8 bases from V and 3 bases from J, with 14 bases between. The CDR3 contains 13 residues. The germline V gene encodes CDR1 MDHEN and CDR2 SYDVKM. The chain's CDR3 is CASAGQPYYEQYF. CDR3 coding DNA: TGTGCCAGCGCGGGACAGCCTTACTACGAGCAGTACTTC.

V usage is TRBV6-5 and J usage is TRBJ2-2; D is uncertain. V lost 7 bases, J lost 1 base, and 10 bases lay in between. CDR1 is MNHEY and CDR2 is SVGAGI in the germline V gene. The CDR3 has 14 residues. CDR3 protein: CASTTGRNTGELFF. The CDR3 DNA follows: TGTGCCAGCACCACCGGGCGGAACACCGGGGAGCTGTTTTTT.

This clone occurred once. The chain joins TRBV18 to TRBJ2-5; 11 bases are a match to TRBD1. Per germline, CDR1 KGHSH and CDR2 LQKENI. J was trimmed by 5 bases and V by 3 bases; bases with no gene match: 8. CDR3 length: 16 amino acids. The CDR3 reads CASSPGQGGLGETQYF. CDR3 bases: TGTGCCAGCTCACCGGGACAGGGGGGCCTCGGGGAGACCCAGTACTTC.

The gene calls are TRBV18 and TRBJ2-2; D might be TRBD1 or TRBD2, each matching 5 bases. The germline gives CDR1 KGHSH, CDR2 LQKENI. CDR3 length equals 17 residues. V gave up 2 bases and J gave up 1 base, with 14 bases separating them. The CDR3 sequence is CASSPEGPGRNTGELFF. CDR3 in DNA: TGTGCCAGCTCACCAGAGGGGCCCGGGCGGAACACCGGGGAGCTGTTTTTT. The full variable domain, rest sourced from reference TRBV18 and TRBJ2-2, is NAGVMQNPRHLVRRRGQEARLRCSPMKGHSHVYWYRQLPEEGLKFMVYLQKENIIDESGMPKERFSAEFPKEGPSILRIQQVVRGDSAAYFCASSPEGPGRNTGELFFGEGSRLTVL.

This chain connects TRBV19 to TRBJ2-7; D not resolved. Germline lookup yields CDR1 LNHDA and CDR2 SQIVND (reference sequence). V lost 5 bases and J 1 base, leaving 15 bases between the germline ends. CDR3 length: 15 amino acids. CDR3 loop: CASSPVVTLSYEQYF. The CDR3 nucleotides read TGTGCCAGTAGTCCCGTGGTGACCCTATCCTACGAGCAGTACTTC.

This rearrangement joins TRBV30 to TRBJ1-1; D remains ambiguous. The CDR3 has 12 amino acids. Germline lookup yields CDR1 GTSNPN and CDR2 SVGIG (reference sequence). Trimming stripped 6 bases from V and 1 base from J, with 9 bases between. Here the CDR3 reads CACPLGNTEAFF. For the CDR3, the DNA is TGTGCCTGCCCCTTGGGGAACACTGAAGCTTTCTTT.